This T cell receptor (beta chain) was recorded in a study of blood T cells in healthy people across ages. A few counts support this clonotype. CDR1 is ENHRY, CDR2 SYGVKD, per germline. This CDR3 comprises 15 residues. V was cut by 10 bases and J by 0 bases, with 19 bases left in between. The authors ran a second PCR of about 7 to 12 cycles using a sample-barcoded 5' primer and a J-beta primer mix. MiXCR, applied by TCRdb to the 5' RACE reads, yields one record per CDR3 protein. The table shows approximately 1,700,000 distinct CDR3 sequences, with roughly two fifths occurring only once. The clonotype comes from a human donor in good health. Specimen: blood. This chain joins TRBV10-3 and TRBJ2-7; TRBD1 is a possible D gene (6 bases). CDR3 nucleotide sequence: TGTGCCACGCAAGGCGTCTCAGGGGACTCCTACGAGCAGTACTTC. The encoded protein is CATQGVSGDSYEQYF.